A single sample is the source of the 10 T cell receptor delta chains below, sequenced in a study of gamma-delta chains in newborns, infants, children. TCRdb re-analyzed the reads via CATT. The sample yields about 3,500 delta-chain clones, around 0.65% seen once. The sample comprised blood. These receptors were obtained from a child who was a newborn, infant or young child, either healthy, febrile or measles-vaccinated (not recorded which).

About this clone itself: The likely explanation is a read error, given a far larger clone one base away. Other DNA sequences in this sample translate to the same CDR3. The V call is TRDV2, the J call TRDJ3, with 7 bases aligning to TRDD3. The CDR3 contains 18 residues. Germline assignment: CDR1 GEAIGNYY and CDR2 EKD. The CDR3 is CACDTVWGSSWDTRQMFF. In nucleotides, the CDR3 is TGTGCCTGCGACACCGTTTGGGGGAGCTCCTGGGACACCCGACAGATGTTTTTC.

This clone has a handful of counts. This DNA's translation differs at residue 4 from TCRdb's protein, which comes from a much larger clone; a read error is likely, and the protein shown is translated from the DNA. The genes are TRDV2 and TRDJ2; 10 positions match TRDD3. This CDR3 is 16 amino acids long. CDR1 and CDR2 from the germline V gene are GEAIGNYY and EKD. The V and J ends lost 5 bases and 0 bases, in that order; junction bases with no gene match: 5. CDR3 DNA: TGTGCCTGTGGCCCCCTGGGGGATACTTTGACAGCACAACTCTTCTTT. Translated, it gives CACGPLGDTLTAQLFF.

Of note for this clone: A single base is all that separates this from a far larger clone, so a read error is likely. This chain uses TRDV2 with TRDJ3; 11 bases are shared with TRDD3. This CDR3 region has 18 residues. CDR1 is GEAIGNYY, CDR2 EKD, per germline. This CDR3 is CACDTGGYASWDTRQTFF. DNA of the CDR3: TGTGCCTGTGACACTGGGGGATACGCCTCCTGGGACACCCGACAGACGTTTTTC.

Notes on this clone: The translation of this DNA and the TCRdb protein of a much larger clone differ at residue 8, probably owing to a read error; the protein shown here is translated from the DNA. This chain links TRDV2 with TRDJ3; perhaps TRDD3 as D (6 bases). Germline lookup yields CDR1 GEAIGNYY and CDR2 EKD. The CDR3 length is 19 residues. The CDR3 sequence: CACDTVLEDTSWDTRQMFF. The CDR3 DNA follows: TGTGCCTGTGACACCGTACTGGAGGATACCTCCTGGGACACCCGACAAATGTTTTTC.

Judged by abundance, this clone is medium-sized. Other DNA sequences in this sample translate to the same CDR3. The rearrangement links TRDV1 to TRDJ2; maybe TRDD2 (9 bases). This CDR3 has 25 amino acids. V was pared by 0 bases and J by 4 bases, with 39 bases between. Germline V gene lookup returns CDR1 TSWWSYY and CDR2 QGS. Written as DNA, the CDR3 is TGTGCTCTTGGGGAACTTTTGGCCTTCCTACGGGGTGGGGGATCCCCTTATCGGGCGACAGCACAACTCTTCTTT. Translating gives CALGELLAFLRGGGSPYRATAQLFF.

The sample holds a few counts of this clone. The TCRdb protein, from a much larger clone, departs from this DNA's translation at residue 13, likely by read error; the protein shown derives from the DNA. This sequence joins TRDV2 and TRDJ2, with TRDD3 matching 11 bases. There are 17 residues in the CDR3. Looked up from germline, CDR1 is GEAIGNYY and CDR2 is EKD. The CDR3 sequence: CACDRLGDIEKTTQLFF. The CDR3 DNA sequence: TGTGCCTGTGATCGACTGGGGGATATAGAAAAGACAACACAACTCTTCTTT.

This clone was seen only a few times. Given a far larger clone just one base away, this is likely a sequencing read error. The genes are TRDV2 and TRDJ3; 11 bases fit TRDD3. The CDR3 contains 20 residues. CDR1 GEAIGNYY and CDR2 EKD come from the germline V gene. CDR3 residues: CAREYHWGIEVAWDTRQMFF. The DNA for the CDR3 is TGTGCCCGTGAATACCACTGGGGGATAGAGGTCGCCTGGGACACCCGACAGATGTTTTTC.

This clone was detected only a few times. TCRdb's protein, taken from a much larger clone, differs from this DNA's translation at residue 15, likely owing to a read error; the protein displayed comes from the DNA. The chain recombines TRDV2 with TRDJ2, with TRDD3 identical over 10 bases. Per germline, CDR1 GEAIGNYY and CDR2 EKD. The CDR3 totals 17 residues. CDR3 sequence (DNA): TGTGCCTGTGACACCCTGGGGGATAGAGCTTTGACAGCACAACCCTTCTTT. It codes for CACDTLGDRALTAQPFF.

This clone was seen more than once but under ten times. The TCRdb protein comes from a much larger clone and disagrees with this DNA's translation at residue 4, likely due to a read error; the protein given here is derived from the DNA. The chain carries TRDV2 and TRDJ3; 9 nucleotides match TRDD3. J gave up 2 bases and V 5 bases, and 9 bases lay outside the gene matches. The germline gives CDR1 GEAIGNYY, CDR2 EKD. There are 18 residues in the CDR3. CDR3 sequence: CACGVLGEITWDTRQMFF. Here the CDR3 DNA reads TGTGCCTGTGGCGTACTGGGGGAGATAACCTGGGACACCCGACAGATGTTTTTC.

This clone was counted only a few times. A read error is likely here: a far larger clone is one base away. J is TRDJ3 and V is TRDV2; 8 nucleotides match TRDD3. The CDR3 spans 20 residues. The germline V gene has CDR1 GEAIGNYY and CDR2 EKD. The trim removed 0 bases at V and 0 bases at J, leaving 9 bases unmatched. CDR3 region: CACDTVLRDTTSWDTRQMFF. In nucleotides, the CDR3 is TGTGCCTGTGACACCGTACTGAGGGATACGACCTCCTGGGACACCCGACAGATGTTTTTC.